This TCR beta chain was sequenced in a study of T cell repertoires in cytomegalovirus infection. Whole-study context: It was the public TCR beta signatures that indicated both CMV infection and matching HLA type. Study-level points and caveats: Ex vivo responses were dominated by HLA-C-restricted CMV-specific TCR beta clonotypes.

One entry per CDR3 protein results from TCRdb running MiXCR on the reads. The sample includes approximately 910,000 distinct CDR3 sequences, around 31% seen only once; the top ten take over 12%. The CDR3 consists of 16 residues. Germline CDR1 and CDR2: SGHDT and YYEEEE. V was trimmed by 0 bases and J by 2 bases, leaving 9 bases between them. This clonotype was seen a handful of times. The antigen is not known. The chain has TRBV5-6 and TRBJ2-6, with D perhaps matching TRBD2 (6 bases). The starting material was cultured CD8+ T cells from PBMCs, obtained from culture after CMV antigen stimulation. The source of this sequence is a human donor in good health (CMV status not recorded). Some clones in this sample may be carry-over from other donors' samples. Written as DNA, the CDR3 is TGTGCCAGCAGCTTGGAGCGGGTTGCTGGGGCCAACGTCCTGACTTTC. Translation: CASSLERVAGANVLTF.